The 24 T cell receptor beta chains in this list originate from one sample, sequenced in a study of T cell repertoires in cytomegalovirus infection. Antigens of these TCRs are unknown. TCRdb passed the reads through MiXCR, listing each CDR3 protein once. The sample records about 700,000 distinct CDR3 sequences, approximately 33% being singletons. The source was cultured PBMCs, collected from culture after CMV antigen stimulation. These receptors were taken from a human donor in good health (CMV status not recorded). Some clones in this sample may be carry-over from other donors' samples.

This chain connects TRBV28 to TRBJ1-4; D is unclear. CDR3 size: 14 residues. Germline V lookup: CDR1 MDHEN, CDR2 SYDVKM. V gave up 6 bases and J gave up 4 bases, with 12 bases separating them. The CDR3 loop is CASSLRRINEKLFF. CDR3 sequence (DNA): TGTGCCAGCAGCCTCAGACGGATTAATGAAAAACTGTTTTTT.

The gene calls are TRBV5-5 and TRBJ2-3; no clear D. The V gene's germline CDR1 is SGHKS and CDR2 YYEKEE (reference sequence). The CDR3 is made up of 13 amino acids. Between the trimmed V and J ends, which lost 4 bases and 0 bases, there was a span of 6 bases. The CDR3 spells CASSPESTDTQYF. CDR3 bases: TGTGCCAGCAGCCCAGAAAGCACAGATACGCAGTATTTT.

The V and J genes are TRBV11-2 and TRBJ1-3, with D maybe TRBD1 (5 bases). The V gene's germline CDR1 is SGHAT and CDR2 FQNNGV. Trimming removed 1 base from V and 3 bases from J, with 13 bases in between. The CDR3 is 16 residues long. CDR3 loop: CASSLAPGQDGNTIYF. In DNA, the CDR3 is TGTGCCAGCAGCTTAGCCCCGGGGCAGGATGGAAACACCATATATTTT.

With respect to this clonotype: A read error may account for a junction end that differs from germline. The genes are TRBV4-1 and TRBJ2-5; the D is unclear. The CDR3 has 14 residues. CDR1 and CDR2 from the germline V gene are MGHRA and YSYEKL. This CDR3 is CASSQVSYQDTQYF. CDR3 DNA: TGCGCCAGCAGCCAAGTTTCCTATCAAGATACCCAGTACTTC.

This clonotype has more than one count but fewer than ten. This chain joins TRBV5-1 and TRBJ2-5; TRBD1 is a possible D gene (6 bases). The CDR3 covers 14 residues. V was pared by 4 bases and J by 0 bases, with 10 bases between. CDR1 and CDR2 (germline): SGHRS, YFSETQ. For the CDR3, the DNA is TGCGCCAGCAGCGGTGGACAGCACCAAGAGACCCAGTACTTC. This sequence encodes CASSGGQHQETQYF.

This clonotype was counted only a few times. V gene TRBV20-1 combines with J gene TRBJ2-7; 10 nucleotides agree with TRBD2. Germline lookup yields CDR1 DFQATT and CDR2 SNEGSKA (reference sequence). The CDR3 has 15 residues. V was clipped by 5 bases and J by 3 bases; unmatched bases: 10. CDR3 protein: CSAGGGGLAFYEQYF. The CDR3 bases are TGCAGTGCTGGTGGTGGGGGACTAGCGTTCTACGAGCAGTACTTC.

V usage is TRBV12-3 or TRBV12-4 and J usage is TRBJ2-1, with unresolved D. This CDR3 has 15 residues. Trimming removed 6 bases from V and 8 bases from J, with 20 bases in between. The CDR3 region has the DNA TGTGCCAGCAGACCCGGAACTCGGATGGTGCATGAGCAGTTCTTC. It specifies CASRPGTRMVHEQFF.

This chain connects TRBV3-1 to TRBJ2-1, with D possibly being TRBD2 (7 bases). V lost 2 bases, J lost 5 bases, and 16 bases lay in between. This CDR3 has 16 residues. Germline CDR1 reads LGHDT; CDR2 reads YNNKEL (reference sequence). CDR3 region: CASSQTGAAGNNEQFF. In nucleotides, the CDR3 is TGTGCCAGCAGCCAAACGGGGGCAGCGGGGAACAATGAGCAGTTCTTC.

The chain couples TRBV18 to TRBJ2-3; 8 bases fit TRBD1. Looked up from germline, CDR1 is KGHSH and CDR2 is LQKENI. The V gene end was trimmed by 3 bases and the J gene end by 4 bases; junction bases not matched to a gene: 6. CDR3 size: 15 residues. CDR3 sequence: CASSPRQGAADTQYF. The DNA for the CDR3 is TGTGCCAGCTCACCCCGCCAGGGGGCCGCAGATACGCAGTATTTT. Full variable domain (missing parts from reference TRBV18 and TRBJ2-3): NAGVMQNPRHLVRRRGQEARLRCSPMKGHSHVYWYRQLPEEGLKFMVYLQKENIIDESGMPKERFSAEFPKEGPSILRIQQVVRGDSAAYFCASSPRQGAADTQYFGPGTRLTVL.

The chain recombines TRBV14 with TRBJ2-1; D gene uncertain. The CDR3 has 15 amino acids. Looked up from germline, CDR1 is SGHDN and CDR2 is FVKESK. V lost 0 bases and J lost 4, with 10 bases in between. CDR3 region: CASSQDRSGYNEQFF. In DNA, the CDR3 is TGTGCCAGCAGCCAAGATCGCTCTGGGTACAATGAGCAGTTCTTC.

The table lists this clonotype with a few counts. The rearrangement joins TRBV6-2 or TRBV6-3 to TRBJ1-5; D remains ambiguous. This CDR3 contains 14 residues. The germline V and J ends were trimmed by 7 bases and 9 bases, with 19 bases remaining between them. CDR1 is MNHEY, CDR2 SVGEGT, per germline. The CDR3 reads CASTPGARVGPQHF. The CDR3 DNA reads as TGTGCCAGCACCCCGGGCGCCCGGGTCGGGCCCCAGCATTTT.

This chain joins TRBV15 and TRBJ2-7; no reliable D call. V was pared by 8 bases and J by 2 bases, with 13 bases between. This CDR3 spans 13 amino acids. Germline CDR1 reads LNHNV; CDR2 reads YYDKDF (reference sequence). The CDR3 is CATGSEPTYEQYF. The CDR3 nucleotides read TGTGCCACCGGGTCAGAGCCCACCTACGAGCAGTACTTC. Based on the CDR3 plus reference TRBV15 and TRBJ2-7, the full variable domain is DAMVIQNPRYQVTQFGKPVTLSCSQTLNHNVMYWYQQKSSQAPKLLFHYYDKDFNNEADTPDNFQSRRPNTSFCFLDIRSPGLGDTAMYLCATGSEPTYEQYFGPGTRLTVT.

The chain is built from TRBV4-3 and TRBJ2-3; possible D gene TRBD2, 5 bases. CDR3 length: 15 residues. V was shortened by 0 bases and J by 2 bases, with 9 bases between the two germline ends. Germline CDR1 LGHNA, CDR2 YSLEER. In DNA form, the CDR3 reads TGCGCCAGCAGCCAAGAAGCGGACCCCACAGATACGCAGTATTTT. Translating gives CASSQEADPTDTQYF.

This clonotype was recorded once. This chain links TRBV2 with TRBJ1-1; D is unresolved. V gave up 4 bases and J gave up 1 base, with 7 bases separating them. CDR3 length: 13 residues. Germline V lookup: CDR1 SNHLY, CDR2 FYNNEI. CDR3 protein: CASSGDSNTEAFF. CDR3 in DNA: TGTGCCAGCAGTGGAGATTCGAACACTGAAGCTTTCTTT.

V usage is TRBV2 and J usage is TRBJ1-6; no clear D gene. The CDR3 consists of 11 residues. Between the trimmed V and J ends, which lost 7 bases and 7 bases, there was a span of 5 bases. CDR1 and CDR2 from the germline V gene are SNHLY and FYNNEI. The CDR3 DNA sequence: TGTGCCAGCAACGAGAATTCACCCCTCCACTTT. It translates to CASNENSPLHF.

The chain has TRBV5-1 and TRBJ2-7; TRBD2 agrees at 7 bases. The CDR3 covers 18 residues. Germline V gives CDR1 SGHRS, CDR2 YFSETQ. Trimming took 0 bases from V and 0 from J; bases not matched to a gene: 12. This CDR3 is CASSLEANRGGSSYEQYF. Here the CDR3 DNA reads TGCGCCAGCAGCTTGGAAGCAAACCGCGGGGGAAGCTCCTACGAGCAGTACTTC.

This chain joins TRBV7-6 and TRBJ2-2; D not resolved. The CDR3 extends over 15 amino acids. Trimming stripped 2 bases from V and 0 bases from J, with 7 bases between. Germline CDR1 reads SGHVS; CDR2 reads FNYEAQ. In DNA, the CDR3 is TGTGCCAGCAGCTTACTTCGGACGAACACCGGGGAGCTGTTTTTT. It encodes CASSLLRTNTGELFF.

This clonotype was seen a handful of times. J is TRBJ1-4 and V is TRBV6-6, with 8 bases aligning to TRBD1. The CDR3 spans 15 residues. The V and J ends lost 2 bases and 4 bases, in that order; junction bases with no gene match: 3. Per the germline V gene, CDR1 is MNHNY and CDR2 is SVGAGI (reference sequence). The CDR3 is CASSYQTGGNEKLFF. CDR3 bases: TGTGCCAGCAGTTACCAAACAGGGGGTAATGAAAAACTGTTTTTT.

The V and J genes are TRBV19 and TRBJ2-7; D may be TRBD1 (5 bases). Trimming stripped 3 bases from V and 3 bases from J, with 9 bases between. Looked up from germline, CDR1 is LNHDA and CDR2 is SQIVND (reference sequence). This CDR3 is 13 amino acids long. The chain's CDR3 is CASSMTVIYEQYF. As DNA, the CDR3 is TGTGCCAGTAGTATGACAGTCATCTACGAGCAGTACTTC.

The chain links TRBV12-3 or TRBV12-4 to TRBJ2-1; weak D call: TRBD2 (5 bases). The CDR3 loop spans 15 amino acids. Trimming removed 3 bases from V and 9 bases from J, with 18 bases in between. The CDR3 DNA is TGTGCCAGCAGTTTCCGGCGGGTGGTAAGGAGTGAGCAGTTCTTC. It is translated as CASSFRRVVRSEQFF.

There are a few counts of this clonotype. The chain joins TRBV6-5 to TRBJ2-7; TRBD1 agrees at 8 bases. This CDR3 is 15 amino acids long. The V segment lost 5 bases and the J segment 3 bases; nucleotides outside the gene matches: 9. Germline CDR1 reads MNHEY; CDR2 reads SVGAGI. The CDR3 DNA reads TGTGCCAGCAGTCGACCAGGGGGCCCGGACTACGAGCAGTACTTC. It is translated as CASSRPGGPDYEQYF.

The rearrangement links TRBV5-4 to TRBJ2-7; the match to TRBD1 covers 8 bases. Germline V lookup: CDR1 SGHNT, CDR2 YYREEE (reference sequence). After removal of 2 bases from V and 2 bases from J, the junction contained 15 bases not matched to a gene. This CDR3 has 18 residues. The CDR3, as DNA: TGTGCCAGCAGCTTAGGGGGGCCGGGACAGGTACCGACCTACGAGCAGTACTTC. Its translation is CASSLGGPGQVPTYEQYF.

The chain combines TRBV28 with TRBJ2-2; D is unresolved. Per germline, CDR1 MDHEN and CDR2 SYDVKM. This CDR3 region has 12 residues. Trimming pared 3 bases from V and 8 bases from J, leaving 7 bases between. The CDR3 DNA sequence: TGTGCCAGCAGTTTTACTTCTGGGGAGCTGTTTTTT. Its protein is CASSFTSGELFF.

This clonotype was counted between two and nine times. The chain joins TRBV6-1 to TRBJ1-2; the D gene is possibly TRBD1 (6 bases). The CDR3 sequence is 14 residues long. Per germline, CDR1 MNHNS and CDR2 SASEGT. Trimming took 0 bases from V and 4 from J, leaving 9 bases between them. The CDR3 nucleotides read TGTGCCAGCAGTGAAGCGACAGGAGGCTATGGCTACACCTTC. The encoded protein is CASSEATGGYGYTF.